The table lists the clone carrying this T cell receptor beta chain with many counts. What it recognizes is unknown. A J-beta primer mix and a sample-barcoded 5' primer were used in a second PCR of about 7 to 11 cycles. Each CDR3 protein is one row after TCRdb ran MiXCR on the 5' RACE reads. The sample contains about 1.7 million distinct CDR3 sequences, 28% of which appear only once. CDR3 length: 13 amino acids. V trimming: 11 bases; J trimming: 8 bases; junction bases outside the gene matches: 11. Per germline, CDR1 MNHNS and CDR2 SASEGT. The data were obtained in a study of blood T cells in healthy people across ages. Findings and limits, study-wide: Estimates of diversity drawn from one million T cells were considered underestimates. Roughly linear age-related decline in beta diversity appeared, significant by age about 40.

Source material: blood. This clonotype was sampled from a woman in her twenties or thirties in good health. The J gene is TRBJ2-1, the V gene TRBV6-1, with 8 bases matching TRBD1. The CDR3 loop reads CAGSLTGVYEQFF. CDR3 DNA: TGTGCCGGATCTTTGACAGGGGTTTATGAGCAGTTCTTC.